The 5 T cell receptor beta chains presented below share a single source sample, sequenced in a study of PD-L1 blockade in urothelial cancer. Produced via immunoSEQ multiplex PCR; TCRdb's table is partial and in-frame only. This sample carries approximately 46,000 clones, nearly 90% of them seen once, and the ten largest clones take approximately 7.1%. Material: PBMCs, obtained around atezolizumab (anti-PD-L1) treatment. The receptors were gathered from a man between 60 and 70 years old with urothelial cancer.

The chain has TRBV28 and TRBJ1-1; perhaps TRBD1 as D (6 bases). Between the trimmed V and J ends, which lost 5 bases and 4 bases, there was a span of 17 bases. Germline CDR1 MDHEN, CDR2 SYDVKM. The CDR3 extends over 15 amino acids. CDR3 coding DNA: TGTGCCAGCAGTCTGAACGTCCAGGGGCCCACTGAAGCTTTCTTT. This translates into CASSLNVQGPTEAFF.

This clone was detected a few times. This chain links TRBV4-1 with TRBJ1-1; the match to TRBD1 covers 9 bases. The ends lost 5 bases at V and 4 bases at J; junction bases unmatched: 11. This CDR3 has 16 residues. Germline assignment: CDR1 MGHRA and CDR2 YSYEKL. In nucleotides, the CDR3 is TGCGCCAGCAGCACGGGACAGGGAGGAATAGGCACTGAAGCTTTCTTT. Translated: CASSTGQGGIGTEAFF.

The chain employs TRBV2 and TRBJ2-5; 13 nucleotides line up with TRBD2. V gave up 6 bases and J gave up 2 bases; unmatched junction bases: 3. The CDR3 sequence is 15 residues long. The germline V gene has CDR1 SNHLY and CDR2 FYNNEI. This CDR3 is CASSPGLAGQETQYF. The CDR3 DNA reads TGTGCCAGCAGCCCGGGACTAGCGGGACAAGAGACCCAGTACTTC.

The genes are TRBV27 and TRBJ1-1; 9 positions agree with TRBD1. The CDR3 has 15 residues. Trimming at V came to 4 bases and at J to 5 bases, leaving 8 bases not matched to a gene. CDR1 is MNHEY and CDR2 is SMNVEV in the germline V gene (reference sequence). CDR3 bases: TGTGCCAGCAGTTCGGGGACAGGGACGGGGACTGAAGCTTTCTTT. This gives the protein CASSSGTGTGTEAFF.

About this clone itself: In the same sample, other DNA sequences code for this CDR3. The genes are TRBV6-5 and TRBJ2-5; D is perhaps TRBD2 (5 bases). V shed 2 bases and J shed 1 base, with 5 bases lying between them. Germline V gene data show CDR1 as MNHEY and CDR2 as SVGAGI. The CDR3 sequence is 13 residues long. The CDR3 loop reads CASSYRGQETQYF. The CDR3 bases are TGTGCCAGCAGTTACCGGGGCCAAGAGACCCAGTACTTC.